This T cell receptor (beta chain) derives from a study of CD8 T cells in ankylosing spondylitis. Germline V CDR1 and CDR2: MNHEY, SVGAGI. The CDR3 spans 14 residues. The germline V and J ends were trimmed by 4 bases and 4 bases, with 11 bases remaining between them. This clonotype was seen many times. Each CDR3 protein is one row after TCRdb ran MiXCR on the 5' RACE reads. The profile covers fewer than 250,000 distinct CDR3 sequences, with roughly 24% appearing a single time and under 8% taken by the ten largest. Specimen: blood, either unsorted or a sorted T cell fraction (not recorded which). The V call is TRBV6-5, the J call TRBJ2-1, with TRBD2 as a possible D gene (5 bases). This receptor was obtained from a male donor with ankylosing spondylitis or in good health (not recorded which). The CDR3 is CASSWSGFYNEQFF. CDR3 in DNA: TGTGCCAGCAGTTGGAGCGGATTTTACAATGAGCAGTTCTTC.